Shown below are 10 T cell receptor beta chains from a single sample sequenced in a study of Ad26.COV2.S vaccination and SARS-CoV-2 variants (dated by TCRdb to about 2021). Receptors were amplified or captured by the immunoSEQ multiplex PCR assay. TCRdb's version of the immuneACCESS table is confined to in-frame rearrangements and falls short of the full clone set. An unresolved V gene accounts for under half of the shortfall where checked; the remainder is of unknown origin. The sample contains more than 400,000 clones, less than 95% of them found a single time. Clones ranked in the top ten supply 4.3% of the sample. Taken with the paper, the label for treatment or condition translates to: over 15 received Ad26.COV2.S at low or high dose, single or two shots; 5 received placebo; per-sample allocation not given. Repertoires of vaccine and placebo recipients were sequenced from samples taken on day 63 after the first injection.

The sample here was peripheral blood, taken in a trial of Ad26.COV2.S vaccine versus placebo. The receptors originated from a person aged 18 to 59 who received the Ad26.COV2.S COVID-19 vaccine or a placebo.

The chain links TRBV28 to TRBJ2-1, with D possibly being TRBD2 (7 bases). V was shortened by 4 bases and J by 4 bases, with 20 bases between the two germline ends. The CDR3 is made up of 17 amino acids. Germline V gene lookup returns CDR1 MDHEN and CDR2 SYDVKM. The CDR3 nucleotides read TGTGCCAGCAGTTCGGGCGGGGGCGCCCTATTTTACAATGAGCAGTTCTTC. It encodes CASSSGGGALFYNEQFF.

The chain is built from TRBV5-6 and TRBJ2-2; 10 bases match TRBD1. The CDR3 runs 16 residues. Germline-derived CDR1 and CDR2 are SGHDT and YYEEEE. After removal of 4 bases from V and 7 bases from J, the junction contained 10 bases not matched to a gene. The CDR3 bases are TGTGCCAGCAGCCACGACAGGGGGCCCCTACACGGGGAGCTGTTTTTT. Translated: CASSHDRGPLHGELFF.

The chain joins TRBV5-6 to TRBJ1-5; TRBD1 matches at 9 bases. The CDR3 sequence is 15 residues long. Trimming took 2 bases from V and 6 from J; bases not matched to a gene: 6. Looked up from germline, CDR1 is SGHDT and CDR2 is YYEEEE. CDR3 in DNA: TGTGCCAGCAGCTTTGGTACAGGGGGCGTTCAGCCCCAGCATTTT. Residues: CASSFGTGGVQPQHF.

The chain carries TRBV28 and TRBJ2-2; either TRBD1 or TRBD2 may supply D (5 bases each). Germline CDR1 reads MDHEN; CDR2 reads SYDVKM. CDR3 length equals 17 residues. V lost 3 bases to trimming and J lost 1 base, with 15 bases between them. For the CDR3, the DNA is TGTGCCAGCAGTTTTTGGGGACCGGCGGGGAACACCGGGGAGCTGTTTTTT. Residues: CASSFWGPAGNTGELFF.

The chain employs TRBV10-3 and TRBJ1-4, with TRBD1 matching 7 bases. Germline V gene data show CDR1 as ENHRY and CDR2 as SYGVKD. Trimming cost V 5 bases and J 2 bases; bases outside gene matches: 2. The CDR3 extends over 14 amino acids. The CDR3 sequence is CAISPGQTNEKLFF. The CDR3 DNA sequence: TGTGCCATCAGTCCGGGACAGACTAATGAAAAACTGTTTTTT.

This chain joins TRBV29-1 and TRBJ1-3; no clear D. Germline CDR1 SQVTM, CDR2 ANQGSEA. This CDR3 contains 13 residues. Trimming cost V 2 bases and J 4 bases, with 9 bases left between them. The CDR3 spells CSVEPSGGNTIYF. CDR3 DNA sequence: TGCAGCGTTGAACCGTCTGGGGGAAACACCATATATTTT.

The chain carries TRBV15 and TRBJ2-3; 9 bases align to TRBD1. Germline CDR1 is LNHNV and CDR2 is YYDKDF (reference sequence). The length of the CDR3 is 21 residues. The junction had 17 bases not matched to a gene; V was cut back by 1 base and J by 0 bases. The CDR3: CATSRVDSDRGIATSTDTQYF. Written as DNA, the CDR3 is TGTGCCACCAGCAGAGTTGATTCGGACAGGGGTATAGCGACGAGCACAGATACGCAGTATTTT.

This clone came up once. This chain joins TRBV27 and TRBJ2-1, with TRBD2 identical over 8 bases. Per the germline V gene, CDR1 is MNHEY and CDR2 is SMNVEV (reference sequence). There are 14 residues in the CDR3. V was pared by 6 bases and J by 5 bases, with 6 bases of the junction left unmatched. The CDR3: CASSRGGPHNEQFF. As DNA, the CDR3 is TGTGCCAGCAGCCGGGGGGGCCCCCACAATGAGCAGTTCTTC.

This chain connects TRBV10-3 to TRBJ2-1, with 9 positions matching TRBD2. This CDR3 is 14 amino acids long. Per the germline V gene, CDR1 is ENHRY and CDR2 is SYGVKD. J was trimmed by 4 bases and V by 8 bases; bases with no gene match: 6. CDR3 sequence reads: CAIGGLARYNEQFF. Written as DNA, the CDR3 is TGTGCCATCGGGGGACTAGCAAGATACAATGAGCAGTTCTTC.

The V and J genes are TRBV18 and TRBJ2-7, with 7 bases lining up with TRBD2. V shed 6 bases and J 4 bases; nucleotides not matched to a gene: 15. This CDR3 has 16 amino acids. The germline gives CDR1 KGHSH, CDR2 LQKENI. CDR3 DNA: TGTGCCAGCTCCCCGGCGGCGGCGGGAGTAGTTTACGAGCAGTACTTC. It is translated as CASSPAAAGVVYEQYF.